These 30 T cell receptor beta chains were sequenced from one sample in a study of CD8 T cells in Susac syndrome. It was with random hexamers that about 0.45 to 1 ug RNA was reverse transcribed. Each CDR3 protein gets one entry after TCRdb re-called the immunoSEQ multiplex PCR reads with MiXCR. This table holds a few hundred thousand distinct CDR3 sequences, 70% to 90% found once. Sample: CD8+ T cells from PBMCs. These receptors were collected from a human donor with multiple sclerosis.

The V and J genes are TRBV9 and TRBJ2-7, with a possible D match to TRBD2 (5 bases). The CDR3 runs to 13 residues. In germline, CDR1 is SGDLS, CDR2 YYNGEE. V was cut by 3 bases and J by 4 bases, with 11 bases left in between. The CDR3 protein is CASSEGAEYEQYF. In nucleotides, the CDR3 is TGTGCCAGCAGCGAGGGAGCCGAGTACGAGCAGTACTTC.

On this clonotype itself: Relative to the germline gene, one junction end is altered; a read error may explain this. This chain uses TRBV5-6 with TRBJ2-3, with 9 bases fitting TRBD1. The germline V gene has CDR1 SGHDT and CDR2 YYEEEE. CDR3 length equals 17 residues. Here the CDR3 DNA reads TGTGCCGGCAGCCCAAGTCCTGGGACAGGGATCACAGATACGCAGTATTTT. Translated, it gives CAGSPSPGTGITDTQYF.

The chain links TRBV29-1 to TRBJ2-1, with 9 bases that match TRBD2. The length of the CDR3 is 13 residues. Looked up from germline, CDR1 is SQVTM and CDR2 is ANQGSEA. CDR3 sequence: CSALAGGGNEQFF. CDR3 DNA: TGCAGTGCGCTGGCGGGAGGGGGCAATGAGCAGTTCTTC.

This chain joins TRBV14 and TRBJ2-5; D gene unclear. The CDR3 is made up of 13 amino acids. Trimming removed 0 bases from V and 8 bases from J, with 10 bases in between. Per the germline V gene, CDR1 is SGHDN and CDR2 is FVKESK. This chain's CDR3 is CASSQEEMETQYF. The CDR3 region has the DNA TGTGCCAGCAGCCAAGAAGAGATGGAAACCCAGTACTTC.

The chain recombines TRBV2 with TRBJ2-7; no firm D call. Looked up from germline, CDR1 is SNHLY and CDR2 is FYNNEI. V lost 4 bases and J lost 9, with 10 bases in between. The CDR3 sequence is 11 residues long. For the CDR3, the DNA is TGTGCCAGCAGTGGTTCGGCTACGCAGTACTTC. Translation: CASSGSATQYF.

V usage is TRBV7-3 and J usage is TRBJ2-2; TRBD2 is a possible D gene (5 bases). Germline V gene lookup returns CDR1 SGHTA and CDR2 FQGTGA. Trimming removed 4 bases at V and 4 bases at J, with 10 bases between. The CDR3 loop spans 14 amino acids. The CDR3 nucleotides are TGTGCCAGCAGCTCCGGACTGATCACCGGGGAGCTGTTTTTT. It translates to CASSSGLITGELFF. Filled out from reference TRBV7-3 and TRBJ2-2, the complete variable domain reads GAGVSQTPSNKVTEKGKYVELRCDPISGHTALYWYRQSLGQGPEFLIYFQGTGAADDSGLPNDRFFAVRPEGSVSTLKIQRTERGDSAVYLCASSSGLITGELFFGEGSRLTVL.

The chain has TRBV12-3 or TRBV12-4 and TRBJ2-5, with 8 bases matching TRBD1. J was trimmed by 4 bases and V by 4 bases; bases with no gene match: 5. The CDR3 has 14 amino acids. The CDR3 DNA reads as TGTGCCAGCAGTTACCAGGGGGCTGGAGAGACCCAGTACTTC. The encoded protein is CASSYQGAGETQYF.

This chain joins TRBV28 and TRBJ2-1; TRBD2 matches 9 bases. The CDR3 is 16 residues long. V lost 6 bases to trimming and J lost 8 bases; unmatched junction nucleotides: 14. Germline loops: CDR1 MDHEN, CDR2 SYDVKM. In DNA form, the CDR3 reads TGTGCCAGCAGCAATTCCAGCGGGAGGTTCTTTCATGAGCAGTTCTTC. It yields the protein CASSNSSGRFFHEQFF. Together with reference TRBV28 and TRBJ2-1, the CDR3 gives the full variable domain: DVKVTQSSRYLVKRTGEKVFLECVQDMDHENMFWYRQDPGLGLRLIYFSYDVKMKEKGDIPEGYSVSREKKERFSLILESASTNQTSMYLCASSNSSGRFFHEQFFGPGTRLTVL.

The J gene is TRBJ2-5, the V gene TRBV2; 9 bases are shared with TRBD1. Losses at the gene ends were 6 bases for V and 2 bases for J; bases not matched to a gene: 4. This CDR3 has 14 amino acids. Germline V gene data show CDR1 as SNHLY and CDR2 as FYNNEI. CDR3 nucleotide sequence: TGTGCCAGCAGGGGGACAGGGAGGCAAGAGACCCAGTACTTC. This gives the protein CASRGTGRQETQYF.

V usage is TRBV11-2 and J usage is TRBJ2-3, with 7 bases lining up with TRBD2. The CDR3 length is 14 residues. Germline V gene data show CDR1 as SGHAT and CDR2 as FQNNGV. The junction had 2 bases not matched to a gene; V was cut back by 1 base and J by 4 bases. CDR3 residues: CASSLALAPDTQYF. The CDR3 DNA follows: TGTGCCAGCAGCTTAGCACTAGCGCCAGATACGCAGTATTTT.

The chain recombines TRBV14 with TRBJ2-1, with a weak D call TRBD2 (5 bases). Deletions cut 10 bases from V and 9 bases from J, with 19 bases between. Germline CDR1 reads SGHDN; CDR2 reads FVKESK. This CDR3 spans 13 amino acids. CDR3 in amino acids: CATNQLTKGEQFF. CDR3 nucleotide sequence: TGTGCCACCAACCAGCTGACTAAGGGTGAGCAGTTCTTC.

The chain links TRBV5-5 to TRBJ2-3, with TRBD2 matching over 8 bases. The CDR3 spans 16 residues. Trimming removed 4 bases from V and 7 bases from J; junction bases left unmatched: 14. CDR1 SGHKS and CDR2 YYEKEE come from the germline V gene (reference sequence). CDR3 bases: TGTGCCAGCAGCGGCGGGACTAGTCCCTTTTATCATACGCAGTATTTT. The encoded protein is CASSGGTSPFYHTQYF.

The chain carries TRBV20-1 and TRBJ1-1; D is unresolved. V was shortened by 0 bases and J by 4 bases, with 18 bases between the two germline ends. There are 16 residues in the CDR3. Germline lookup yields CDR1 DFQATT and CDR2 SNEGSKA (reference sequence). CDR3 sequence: CSARDLAWGEATEAFF. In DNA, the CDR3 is TGCAGTGCTAGAGACCTTGCTTGGGGAGAGGCCACTGAAGCTTTCTTT.

CDR3: CASSVLAGSYNEQFF. CDR3 in DNA: TGTGCCAGCAGCGTACTAGCGGGCTCCTACAATGAGCAGTTCTTC. The rearrangement joins TRBV25-1 to TRBJ2-1; 9 bases fit TRBD2. This CDR3 has 15 amino acids. The ends lost 6 bases at V and 0 bases at J; junction bases unmatched: 3. Germline CDR1 is MGHDK and CDR2 is SYGVNS.

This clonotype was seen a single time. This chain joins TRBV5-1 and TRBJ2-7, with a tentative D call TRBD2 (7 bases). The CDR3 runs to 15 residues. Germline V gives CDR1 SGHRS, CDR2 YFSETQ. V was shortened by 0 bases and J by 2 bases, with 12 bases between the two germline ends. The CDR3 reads CASSLEGGITYEQYF. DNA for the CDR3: TGCGCCAGCAGCTTGGAGGGGGGGATTACCTACGAGCAGTACTTC.

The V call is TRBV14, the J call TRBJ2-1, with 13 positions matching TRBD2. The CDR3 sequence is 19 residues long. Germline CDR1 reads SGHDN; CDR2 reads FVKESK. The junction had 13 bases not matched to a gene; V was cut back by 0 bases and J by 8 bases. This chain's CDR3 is CASSQDRLITSGRVYEQFF. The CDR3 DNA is TGTGCCAGCAGCCAAGATCGGTTGATAACTAGCGGGAGGGTCTATGAGCAGTTCTTC.

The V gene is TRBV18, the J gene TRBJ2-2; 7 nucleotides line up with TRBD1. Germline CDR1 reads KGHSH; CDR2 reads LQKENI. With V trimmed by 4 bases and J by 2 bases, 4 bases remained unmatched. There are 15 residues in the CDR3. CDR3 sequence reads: CASSLRQGNTGELFF. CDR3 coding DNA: TGTGCCAGCTCACTCCGACAGGGCAACACCGGGGAGCTGTTTTTT. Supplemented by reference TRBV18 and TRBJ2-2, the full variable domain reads NAGVMQNPRHLVRRRGQEARLRCSPMKGHSHVYWYRQLPEEGLKFMVYLQKENIIDESGMPKERFSAEFPKEGPSILRIQQVVRGDSAAYFCASSLRQGNTGELFFGEGSRLTVL.

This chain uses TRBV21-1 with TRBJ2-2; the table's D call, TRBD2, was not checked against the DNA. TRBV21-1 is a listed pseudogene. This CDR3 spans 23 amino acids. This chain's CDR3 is CASSKDPCYSALAGGPYTGELFF. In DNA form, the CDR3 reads TGTGCCAGCAGCAAAGACCCATGTTACTCAGCTCTAGCGGGAGGGCCCTACACCGGGGAGCTGTTTTTT.

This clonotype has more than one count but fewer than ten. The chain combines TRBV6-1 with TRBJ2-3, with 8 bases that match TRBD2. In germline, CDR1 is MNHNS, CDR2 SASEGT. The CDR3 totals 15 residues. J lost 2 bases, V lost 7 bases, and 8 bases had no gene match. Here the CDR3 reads CASTGREDPTDTQYF. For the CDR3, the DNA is TGTGCCAGCACAGGGCGGGAGGACCCCACAGATACGCAGTATTTT.

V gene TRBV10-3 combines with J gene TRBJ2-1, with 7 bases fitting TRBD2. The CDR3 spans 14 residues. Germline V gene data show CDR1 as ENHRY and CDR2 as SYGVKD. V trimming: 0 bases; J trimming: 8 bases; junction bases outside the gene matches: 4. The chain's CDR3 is CAISESAGMDEQFF. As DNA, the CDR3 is TGTGCCATCAGTGAGTCAGCGGGGATGGATGAGCAGTTCTTC.

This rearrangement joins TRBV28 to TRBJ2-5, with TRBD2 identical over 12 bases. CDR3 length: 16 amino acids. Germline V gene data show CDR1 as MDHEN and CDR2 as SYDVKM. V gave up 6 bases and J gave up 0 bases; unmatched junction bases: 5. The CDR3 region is CASRGTSGWYQETQYF. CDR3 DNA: TGTGCCAGCAGGGGGACTAGCGGGTGGTACCAAGAGACCCAGTACTTC. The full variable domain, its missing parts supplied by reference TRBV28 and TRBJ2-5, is DVKVTQSSRYLVKRTGEKVFLECVQDMDHENMFWYRQDPGLGLRLIYFSYDVKMKEKGDIPEGYSVSREKKERFSLILESASTNQTSMYLCASRGTSGWYQETQYFGPGTRLLVL.

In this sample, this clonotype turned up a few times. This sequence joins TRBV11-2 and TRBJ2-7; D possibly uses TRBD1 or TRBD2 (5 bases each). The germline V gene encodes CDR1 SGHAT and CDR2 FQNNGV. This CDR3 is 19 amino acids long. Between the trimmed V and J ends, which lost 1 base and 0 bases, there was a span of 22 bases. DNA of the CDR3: TGTGCCAGCAGCTTAGGCCACCCTCTGCCGGGACGGGTCTCCTACGAGCAGTACTTC. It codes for CASSLGHPLPGRVSYEQYF.

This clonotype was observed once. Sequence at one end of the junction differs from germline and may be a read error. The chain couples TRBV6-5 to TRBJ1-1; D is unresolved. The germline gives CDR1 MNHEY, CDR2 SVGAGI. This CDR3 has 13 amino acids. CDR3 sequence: CASSYSWATEASF. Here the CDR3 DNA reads TGTGCCAGCAGTTACTCATGGGCCACTGAAGCTTCCTTT.

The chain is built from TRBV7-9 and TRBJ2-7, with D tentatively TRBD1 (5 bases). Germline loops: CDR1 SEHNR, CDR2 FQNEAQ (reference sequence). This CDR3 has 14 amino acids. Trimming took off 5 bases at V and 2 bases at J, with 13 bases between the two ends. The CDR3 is CASSGAGKAYEQYF. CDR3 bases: TGTGCCAGCAGCGGCGCAGGGAAAGCCTACGAGCAGTACTTC.

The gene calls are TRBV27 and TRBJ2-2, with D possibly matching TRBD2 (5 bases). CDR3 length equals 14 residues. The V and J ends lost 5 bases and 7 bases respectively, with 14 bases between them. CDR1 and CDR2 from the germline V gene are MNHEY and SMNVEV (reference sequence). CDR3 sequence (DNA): TGTGCCAGCAGTCTTTTTACTAGGGACGGGGAGCTGTTTTTT. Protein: CASSLFTRDGELFF.

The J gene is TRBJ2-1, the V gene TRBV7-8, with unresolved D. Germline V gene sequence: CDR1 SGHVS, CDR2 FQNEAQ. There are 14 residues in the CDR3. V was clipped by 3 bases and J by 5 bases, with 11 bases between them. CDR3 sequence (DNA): TGTGCCAGCAGCTTCTTTCCAGTCCACAATGAGCAGTTCTTC. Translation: CASSFFPVHNEQFF.

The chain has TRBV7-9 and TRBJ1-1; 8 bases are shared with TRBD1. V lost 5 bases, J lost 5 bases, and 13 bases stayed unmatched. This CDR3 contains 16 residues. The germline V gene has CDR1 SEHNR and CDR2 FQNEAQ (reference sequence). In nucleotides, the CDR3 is TGTGCCAGCAGCCACCAACTCCGGACAGGGTCAACTGAAGCTTTCTTT. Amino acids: CASSHQLRTGSTEAFF.

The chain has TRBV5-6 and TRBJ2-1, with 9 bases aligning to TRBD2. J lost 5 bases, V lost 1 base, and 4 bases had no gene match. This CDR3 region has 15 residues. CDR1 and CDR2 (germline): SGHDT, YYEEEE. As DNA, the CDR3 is TGTGCCAGCAGCTTGTCTAGCGGGATCAACAATGAGCAGTTCTTC. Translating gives CASSLSSGINNEQFF.

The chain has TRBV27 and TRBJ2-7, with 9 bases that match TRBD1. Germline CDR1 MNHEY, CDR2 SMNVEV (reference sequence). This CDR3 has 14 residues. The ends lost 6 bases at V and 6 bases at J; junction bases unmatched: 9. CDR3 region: CASRLTGGGREQYF. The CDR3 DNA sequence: TGTGCCAGCAGACTGACAGGGGGGGGGCGCGAGCAGTACTTC.

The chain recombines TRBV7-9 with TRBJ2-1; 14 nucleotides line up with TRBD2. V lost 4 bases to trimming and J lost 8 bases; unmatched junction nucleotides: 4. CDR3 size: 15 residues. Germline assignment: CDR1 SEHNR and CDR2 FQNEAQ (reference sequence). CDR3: CASSSGTSGSDEQFF. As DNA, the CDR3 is TGTGCCAGCAGCTCTGGGACTAGCGGGAGCGATGAGCAGTTCTTC.